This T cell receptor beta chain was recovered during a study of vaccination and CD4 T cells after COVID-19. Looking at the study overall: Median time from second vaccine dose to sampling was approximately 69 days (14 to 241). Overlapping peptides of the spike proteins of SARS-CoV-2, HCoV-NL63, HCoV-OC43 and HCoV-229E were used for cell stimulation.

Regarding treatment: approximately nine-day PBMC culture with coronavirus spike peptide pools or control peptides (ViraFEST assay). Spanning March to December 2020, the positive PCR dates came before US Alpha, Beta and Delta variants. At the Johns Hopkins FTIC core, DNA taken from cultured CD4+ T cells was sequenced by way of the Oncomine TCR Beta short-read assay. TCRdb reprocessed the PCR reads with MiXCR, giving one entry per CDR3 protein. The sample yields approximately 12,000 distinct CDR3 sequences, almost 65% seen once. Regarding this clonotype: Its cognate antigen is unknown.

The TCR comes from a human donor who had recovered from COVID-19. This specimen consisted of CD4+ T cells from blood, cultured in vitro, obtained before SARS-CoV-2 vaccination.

The CDR3 DNA sequence: TGTGCCAGCAGTTTGCAGGGGAAGGGATCACCCCTCCACTTT. Translation: CASSLQGKGSPLHF. V usage is TRBV6-5 and J usage is TRBJ1-6; weak D call: TRBD1 (6 bases). Germline V gives CDR1 MNHEY, CDR2 SVGAGI. V dropped 4 bases and J dropped 10 bases, with 14 bases sitting between them. The CDR3 consists of 14 residues.